The 26 T cell receptor beta chains below come from one sample, sequenced in a study of T-cell memory formation after mild COVID-19 (dated by TCRdb to the early 2020s). The library came from 5' RACE. For sequencing, an Illumina NovaSeq 6000 was employed. In TCRdb, the public reads were trimmed at Q25 with fastp and aligned with MiXCR, with productive beta chains retained. Here each entry gathers all rows of one CDR3 protein and keeps the most common genes and DNA. Recorded for this sample are approximately 240,000 distinct CDR3 sequences; roughly 15% of them occurred a single time. The ten top clones hold 3.5% of the sample. Input material: PBMCs or a T cell subset sorted from them (not recorded which). The receptors were sampled from a man between 18 and 35 years old who had mild COVID-19 (a few samples of this study predate the infection). The sample titles of this study are shuffled in the database, so cell type and time point are left out; the donor was told from shared clones.

The gene calls are TRBV5-1 and TRBJ2-7; D is perhaps TRBD1 or TRBD2 (6 bases each). There are 14 residues in the CDR3. V was clipped by 3 bases and J by 3 bases, with 13 bases between them. Germline V gives CDR1 SGHRS, CDR2 YFSETQ. In DNA, the CDR3 is TGCGCCAGCAGCTGGGACACGGGGGACTACGAGCAGTACGTC. Its translation is CASSWDTGDYEQYV.

This clonotype has a handful of counts. The chain uses TRBV7-6 and TRBJ1-2; 11 nucleotides match TRBD1. Looked up from germline, CDR1 is SGHVS and CDR2 is FNYEAQ. The V and J ends lost 4 bases and 2 bases, in that order; junction bases with no gene match: 12. The length of the CDR3 is 18 residues. The DNA of the CDR3 is TGTGCCAGCAGCTCTAGGGGGTTGCGGGACAGGGGGAACTATGGCTACACCTTC. Protein sequence: CASSSRGLRDRGNYGYTF.

The chain carries TRBV24-1 and TRBJ2-2, with D perhaps TRBD1 (6 bases). The CDR3 consists of 17 residues. The V end was cut by 3 bases, the J end by 0 bases, with 13 bases between. CDR1 and CDR2 from the germline V gene are KGHDR and SFDVKD. The CDR3 region has the DNA TGTGCCACCAGTGATCAGGGGACGAGAGCGAACACCGGGGAGCTGTTTTTT. This translates into CATSDQGTRANTGELFF.

This clonotype was found a few times. V and J are TRBV4-3 and TRBJ2-2; D remains ambiguous. V lost 4 bases to trimming and J lost 1 base, with 7 bases between them. CDR1 is LGHNA, CDR2 YSLEER, per germline. CDR3 length equals 14 residues. CDR3 loop: CASSPGWNTGELFF. The CDR3 nucleotides are TGCGCCAGCAGCCCCGGTTGGAACACCGGGGAGCTGTTTTTT.

This clonotype was detected a few times. The gene calls are TRBV24-1 and TRBJ1-2, with a possible D match to TRBD1 (5 bases). V was pared by 3 bases and J by 0 bases, with 13 bases between. The CDR3 spans 16 residues. Germline V gene sequence: CDR1 KGHDR, CDR2 SFDVKD. In DNA, the CDR3 is TGTGCCACCAGTGATGCCGGGACGGCTTCTAACTATGGCTACACCTTC. Its translation: CATSDAGTASNYGYTF.

In its sample, this clonotype was seen a few times. The V call is TRBV5-1, the J call TRBJ2-2; possibly TRBD1 for D (6 bases). This CDR3 region has 12 residues. Germline assignment: CDR1 SGHRS and CDR2 YFSETQ. V was shortened by 6 bases and J by 6 bases, with 9 bases between the two germline ends. Here the CDR3 DNA reads TGCGCCAGCAACAGGGAGTCCGGGGAGCTGTTTTTT. It encodes CASNRESGELFF.

This chain links TRBV29-1 with TRBJ1-1; D remains unclear. CDR1 is SQVTM, CDR2 ANQGSEA, per germline. V was clipped by 6 bases and J by 4 bases, with 15 bases between them. CDR3 length equals 13 residues. Here the CDR3 reads CSVERVSVTEAFF. As DNA, the CDR3 is TGCAGCGTCGAACGGGTTTCGGTCACTGAAGCTTTCTTT.

This clonotype was observed a few times. This chain connects TRBV25-1 to TRBJ2-3, with D perhaps TRBD2 (6 bases). Germline V gene data show CDR1 as MGHDK and CDR2 as SYGVNS. V was clipped by 7 bases and J by 13 bases, with 21 bases between them. CDR3 length: 13 amino acids. The CDR3 region is CASIPVVPGLKYF. The CDR3 nucleotides read TGTGCCAGCATCCCGGTAGTCCCGGGACTCAAGTATTTT.

The chain links TRBV12-3 or TRBV12-4 to TRBJ2-1, with 8 nucleotides matching TRBD2. This CDR3 has 14 residues. The J segment lost 2 bases and the V segment lost 8 bases, leaving 5 bases of the junction unmatched. CDR3 in DNA: TGTGCCAGCTTTCGGGGGGGAACCTACAATGAGCAGTTCTTC. Its translation is CASFRGGTYNEQFF.

The sample holds a few counts of this clonotype. This chain joins TRBV12-3 or TRBV12-4 and TRBJ1-1; perhaps TRBD1 as D (6 bases). The CDR3 runs 14 residues. With 5 bases removed from V and 6 bases from J, the gap between germline ends came to 16 bases. This chain's CDR3 is CASSTPGHHAEAFF. CDR3 in DNA: TGTGCCAGCAGTACTCCGGGACACCACGCTGAAGCTTTCTTT.

This clonotype appeared a few times. This rearrangement joins TRBV4-2 to TRBJ1-6; the match to TRBD1 covers 8 bases. Per the germline V gene, CDR1 is LGHNA and CDR2 is YNFKEQ. The V gene end was trimmed by 4 bases and the J gene end by 5 bases; junction bases not matched to a gene: 7. The CDR3 has 16 residues. This chain's CDR3 is CASSRTLTGDNSPLHF. The DNA of the CDR3 is TGTGCCAGCAGCCGTACATTGACAGGGGATAATTCACCCCTCCACTTT.

The chain combines TRBV5-1 with TRBJ1-1; D not certain. Looked up from germline, CDR1 is SGHRS and CDR2 is YFSETQ. This CDR3 region has 14 residues. The V end was cut by 4 bases, the J end by 0 bases, with 10 bases between. The CDR3 bases are TGCGCCAGCAGCCCTGGGGAGGTGAACACTGAAGCTTTCTTT. Its translation is CASSPGEVNTEAFF.

This clonotype was seen only a few times. The chain has TRBV12-3 or TRBV12-4 and TRBJ1-1; D call uncertain. The CDR3 loop spans 13 amino acids. The V gene lost 2 bases and the J gene lost 1 base, with 5 bases spanning the gap. CDR3 nucleotides: TGTGCCAGCAGTTTACACCCGAACACTGAAGCTTTCTTT. As protein: CASSLHPNTEAFF.

This clonotype was seen only a few times. The chain recombines TRBV12-3 or TRBV12-4 with TRBJ2-1, with D unclear. The CDR3 length is 14 residues. V was cut by 7 bases and J by 4 bases, with 14 bases left in between. This CDR3 is CASNNRLGYNEQFF. The CDR3, as DNA: TGTGCCAGCAACAATCGTCTAGGATACAATGAGCAGTTCTTC.

The J gene is TRBJ2-3, the V gene TRBV10-2; 8 bases agree with TRBD2. Germline assignment: CDR1 WSHSY and CDR2 SAAADI. The CDR3 runs 13 residues. V lost 6 bases, J lost 4 bases, and 3 bases stayed unmatched. This chain's CDR3 is CASRVSGADTQYF. In nucleotides, the CDR3 is TGCGCCAGCAGGGTTAGCGGGGCAGATACGCAGTATTTT.

The table lists this clonotype with a few counts. V is TRBV5-1 and J is TRBJ1-5; 12 bases are a match to TRBD1. Germline V lookup: CDR1 SGHRS, CDR2 YFSETQ. The CDR3 is 15 residues long. Trimming at V came to 4 bases and at J to 7 bases, leaving 6 bases not matched to a gene. In DNA, the CDR3 is TGCGCCAGCAGCCCAGGGACAGGGGGCGGGCAGCCCCAGCATTTT. Translation: CASSPGTGGGQPQHF.

This clonotype was recorded a few times. The chain couples TRBV12-3 or TRBV12-4 to TRBJ2-2, with 9 bases that match TRBD1. With 5 bases clipped from V and 7 bases from J, the junction kept 5 bases outside the gene matches. This CDR3 comprises 14 residues. CDR3 DNA sequence: TGTGCCAGCAGTAGACAGGGGGAAGGCGGGGAGCTGTTTTTT. Encoded protein: CASSRQGEGGELFF.

This clonotype showed up many times. The genes are TRBV3-1 and TRBJ2-3, with D tentatively TRBD2 (6 bases). The CDR3 contains 13 residues. The V gene lost 5 bases and the J gene lost 4 bases, with 10 bases spanning the gap. The germline V gene encodes CDR1 LGHDT and CDR2 YNNKEL (reference sequence). CDR3 in DNA: TGTGCCAGCAGCTTAAGCGGGTCAGATACGCAGTATTTT. Protein sequence: CASSLSGSDTQYF.

This clonotype was recorded at least ten times. The CDR3 protein is CASSILTSPETQYF. The CDR3 DNA reads as TGTGCCAGTAGTATTTTGACATCGCCGGAGACCCAGTACTTC. The chain employs TRBV19 and TRBJ2-5; D is undetermined. V was trimmed by 3 bases and J by 5 bases, leaving 13 bases between them. The CDR3 is made up of 14 amino acids. Germline V gene sequence: CDR1 LNHDA, CDR2 SQIVND (reference sequence).

This chain connects TRBV20-1 to TRBJ2-3; TRBD2 agrees at 10 bases. V was pared by 3 bases and J by 0 bases, with 3 bases of the junction left unmatched. The CDR3 consists of 15 residues. CDR1 and CDR2 (germline): DFQATT, SNEGSKA (reference sequence). CDR3 coding DNA: TGCAGTGCTAGGCCAGCGGGGGGGAGCACAGATACGCAGTATTTT. Residues: CSARPAGGSTDTQYF.

The gene calls are TRBV6-5 and TRBJ1-1; 9 bases are shared with TRBD1. The CDR3 totals 14 residues. The germline CDR1 and CDR2 sequences are MNHEY and SVGAGI. The trim removed 6 bases at V and 5 bases at J, leaving 7 bases unmatched. The CDR3 DNA reads as TGTGCCAGCAGAGCTAACAGGGGGCTTACTGAAGCTTTCTTT. It encodes CASRANRGLTEAFF.

The chain employs TRBV20-1 and TRBJ1-1, with D possibly TRBD1 on 5 matching bases. V was shortened by 3 bases and J by 1 base, with 12 bases between the two germline ends. The CDR3 is 14 amino acids. Per the germline V gene, CDR1 is DFQATT and CDR2 is SNEGSKA (reference sequence). For the CDR3, the DNA is TGCAGTGCTAGGAGACAGTTAGGGAACACTGAAGCTTTCTTT. Amino acid sequence: CSARRQLGNTEAFF.

CDR3 sequence (DNA): TGTGCCAGCAGCCCGCCGGAGACCCAGTACTTC. Residues: CASSPPETQYF. The J gene is TRBJ2-5, the V gene TRBV4-2, with D hard to call. Germline CDR1 and CDR2: LGHNA and YNFKEQ. The V and J ends lost 4 bases and 5 bases respectively, with 5 bases between them. This CDR3 comprises 11 residues.

A remark on this clonotype: The germline gene is not matched at one end of the junction; a read error may be the cause. The chain uses TRBV20-1 and TRBJ1-1, with 7 positions matching TRBD1. This CDR3 is built from 13 residues. Germline V gene sequence: CDR1 DFQATT, CDR2 SNEGSKA (reference sequence). The CDR3 DNA is TGCAGTGCTTTCAACCAGGGGGACACTGAAGCCTTCTTT. It yields the protein CSAFNQGDTEAFF.

V and J are TRBV6-2 or TRBV6-3 and TRBJ2-7, with D uncertain. The germline CDR1 and CDR2 sequences are MNHEY and SVGEGT. CDR3 size: 12 residues. Trimming pared 6 bases from V and 2 bases from J, leaving 8 bases between. The CDR3 nucleotides read TGTGCCAGCAGCCAGGCCCCCTACGAGCAGTACGTC. Protein sequence: CASSQAPYEQYV.

The rearrangement links TRBV5-6 to TRBJ1-5; tentative D call: TRBD1 (6 bases). The CDR3 has 14 residues. Trimming stripped 4 bases from V and 7 bases from J, with 15 bases between. Germline V gene data show CDR1 as SGHDT and CDR2 as YYEEEE. For the CDR3, the DNA is TGTGCCAGCAGCGTGGGGGCGGGGATGCAGCCCCAGCATTTT. It specifies CASSVGAGMQPQHF. The full variable domain, in which reference TRBV5-6 and TRBJ1-5 provide the parts outside the CDR3, is DAGVTQSPTHLIKTRGQQVTLRCSPKSGHDTVSWYQQALGQGPQFIFQYYEEEERQRGNFPDRFSGHQFPNYSSELNVNALLLGDSALYLCASSVGAGMQPQHFGDGTRLSIL.